This T cell receptor (beta chain) was recorded in a study of metastatic and nonmetastatic thyroid tumors. On the study more broadly: Comparison of repertoires was carried out across blood and tumor or nodule tissue from malignant and benign thyroid patients.

Study-wide points: When malignant thyroid tumors were compared with benign nodules, TCR beta diversity was reportedly significantly higher in the malignant tumors. This held in both blood and tumor samples.

As regards this clone: Its antigen is still unknown. The CDR3 ends on some other residue instead of the conserved phenylalanine or tryptophan, so this is likely a read error. Because the CDR3's place on the DNA is in doubt, the DNA is left out and the CDR3 is given as listed by TCRdb.

Each patient went into thyroid surgery without having received any treatment. Under the authors' procedure: Clinicopathological groups differed in CDR3, with these differences serving to build a distant-metastasis classifier for papillary thyroid cancer. TCRdb redid the clone calls on the PCR reads using MiXCR. TCRdb, rather than the study authors, made the V and J calls. This sample carries about 70,000 clones, 15% to 20% of them seen once, and the ten largest clones take roughly 13%. Germline V lookup: CDR1 SNHLY, CDR2 FYNNEI. Termini included, the CDR3 measures 12 amino acids. Sequences were obtained from blood. This rearrangement joins TRBV2 to TRBJ2-7. The receptor's source is a female donor with papillary thyroid cancer or a benign thyroid nodule (not recorded which). Some clones in this sample may be carry-over from other donors' samples. The CDR3 sequence: CASSEMGYEQYS.